This T cell receptor (beta chain) was captured by sequencing in a study of OX40 agonist ivuxolimab in advanced cancers. Background on the whole study: Ivuxolimab, which targeted the costimulatory receptor OX40 (CD134), was an agonistic, fully human IgG2 monoclonal antibody. The point of sequencing TCRbeta in the periphery was to test whether ivuxolimab changed TCR sequence diversity and drove clonal T-cell expansion. In the dose-escalation cohort, around four fifths of patients were male, and the mean age was around 65 years with a range of about 23 to 79. Partial responses occurred in three dose-escalation patients: two with cutaneous melanoma and one with hepatocellular carcinoma. The paper covers the monotherapy dose-escalation part of the phase I ivuxolimab trial, which included N ≈ 52 patients. Of the roughly 51 patients in dose escalation, some 20 had hepatocellular carcinoma, some 15 had melanoma, 9 had renal cell carcinoma and 9 had head and neck cancer. Intravenous ivuxolimab was administered to patients every 2 weeks at six dose levels: 0.01, 0.1, 0.3, 1.5, 3 and 10 mg/kg. Prior anti-PD-1, anti-PD-L1 or anti-CTLA-4 therapy was permitted, and 30% to 45% of dose-escalation patients had received checkpoint inhibitors. What the research found in general, with its limitations: In the 0.1-3.0 mg/kg groups, partial responders had among the lowest normalized peripheral clonal expansion, particularly in CD8+ T cells. After ivuxolimab, more expanded clones were found on average in CD8+ T cells than in CD4+ T cells. The antigen specificity of the peripheral T cells that underwent clonal expansion was not determined. Low levels of normalized T-cell clonal expansion were also shown by some nonresponding patients. At doses from 0.1 to 3.0 mg/kg, clonal expansion was seen in both CD4+ and CD8+ blood T cells between baseline and week 6.

The trial excluded patients who had a history of autoimmune disease or who were on systemic immunosuppression. Peripheral blood for TCR sequencing was collected from all dose cohorts at baseline, on cycle 4 day 1, and on cycle 7 day 1. Samples were obtained from an open-label, multicenter, first-in-human phase I dose-escalation trial of ivuxolimab. The trial enrolled adults with locally advanced or metastatic head and neck squamous cell, hepatocellular, melanoma or renal cell carcinoma. Before TCR sequencing, CD4+ T cells and CD8+ T cells were sorted from peripheral blood as separate populations. For sequencing of the TCRbeta CDR3 region, genomic DNA was extracted from the sorted cells. TCRbeta CDR3 regions were sequenced using the immunoSEQ Assay. TCRdb obtained this table from immuneACCESS and retained in-frame rearrangements with V and J assigned. These tables miss some clones; where compared with another copy, unresolved V genes account for less than half of the shortfall, and the remainder is unexplained. This sample has about 83,000 clones in its table, and approximately 90% of those were observed once. The top ten constitute roughly 0.7% of the sample.

Spanning cysteine to phenylalanine, the CDR3 consists of 15 amino acids. The sequence is cut down to CDR3 DNA, 45 bases in frame from base 1. Looking up the germline V gene (reference sequence) yields CDR1 SEHNR and CDR2 FQNEAQ. Trimming costs V 4 bases and J 8 bases, and their ends lie 20 bases apart. As concerns this clone: Its antigen remains unidentified. Per-base quality was not reported, and no clone a single base away is much larger than it.

The specimen comprised CD4+ or CD8+ T cells sorted from blood, sampled in a trial of the OX40 agonist ivuxolimab. Recombination connected TRBV7-9 to TRBJ1-2; TRBD1 might be the D gene, on 6 matching bases. The sequence came from an adult with an advanced solid tumor such as melanoma, head and neck, liver or kidney cancer. The CDR3 region reads CASSSWIRGQEGYTF. The bases read TGTGCCAGCAGCTCCTGGATCCGGGGGCAGGAGGGCTACACCTTC. Outside the CDR3, residues come from the reference TRBV7-9 and TRBJ1-2 proteins, so the full variable domain is: DTGVSQNPRHKITKRGQNVTFRCDPISEHNRLYWYRQTLGQGPEFLTYFQNEAQLEKSRLLSDRFSAERPKGSFSTLEIQRTEQGDSAMYLCASSSWIRGQEGYTFGSGTRLTVV.